This T cell receptor (beta chain) came from a study of blood T cell repertoires in COVID-19. Overall study context: From T cells, B-cell-depleted T cells, or PBMCs came the material, which was cDNA or gDNA.

Per the original methods: For nucleated cells, counts were estimated from reference gene primer amplification. Profiling relied on immunoSEQ multiplex PCR, and the TCRdb table lists in-frame clones only, not all of them. Clone size and V and J calls were adopted from that table, with D and trimming inferred from the DNA. The table includes around 270,000 clones, more than 85% detected once. While infection was still active, Seattle patients were enrolled and then followed longitudinally. Germline CDR1 MNHEY, CDR2 SMNVEV (reference sequence). Trimming cost V 5 bases and J 5 bases; bases outside gene matches: 14. The CDR3 spans 16 residues.

The genes are TRBV27 and TRBJ2-5, with 7 positions matching TRBD1. The receptor's source is a person aged 18 to 30 with COVID-19, enrolled during active disease. Sequencing used peripheral blood. In DNA form, the CDR3 reads TGTGCCAGCAGTCCTCCGGGACAGATCCGAGGGGAGACCCAGTACTTC. This translates into CASSPPGQIRGETQYF.